The sequence of this T cell receptor beta chain was determined in a study of Graves' ophthalmopathy and Graves' hyperthyroidism. General study points: Using a 13-signature model, the authors split ophthalmopathy from stable hyperthyroidism, with approximately 88% sensitivity and roughly 80% specificity.

Turning to this clonotype: Its specificity is unknown. One junction end does not reproduce the germline sequence, and a read error may be involved.

CAS ≥3, NOSPECS ≥4, moderate-to-severe activity and duration under 3 months marked donors with ophthalmopathy. Exclusion applied to patients with other autoimmune diseases, uncontrolled infections, pregnancy or lactation. Out of 9.5 to 10 ml of fresh peripheral blood, PBMCs were obtained. Transcripts of RNA were the source for amplifying TCR beta CDR3 regions. Following a first-round RT-PCR that used HTBI primers, a second-round multiplex PCR was carried out. TCRdb processed the multiplex PCR reads anew with MiXCR; each CDR3 protein has one entry. Altogether around 600,000 distinct CDR3 sequences are present, more than 40% being singletons, with the ten largest covering 3.3%. The CDR3 is 15 residues long. Germline V gene data show CDR1 as SGHRS and CDR2 as YFSETQ.

The clonotype originates from an adult man with Graves' ophthalmopathy. The chain joins TRBV5-1 to TRBJ1-3, with D perhaps matching TRBD1 (5 bases). What was sequenced was peripheral blood. The CDR3 spells CASSQGASGGSTIYF. Here the CDR3 DNA reads TGCGCCAGCAGCCAAGGGGCCAGCGGGGGAAGCACCATATATTTT.